This TCR beta chain emerged from a study of T cell responses to AZD1222 COVID-19 vaccine. Points from the study as a whole: Regions 160-218 and 743-854 held dominance among vaccine-associated CD4 TCRs, which spanned spike. It should be noted that donors were predominantly white British and more often female, and clonal diversity was possibly underestimated. Rises in breadth and depth of Spike-specific TCRs came after two AZD1222 doses.

The CDR3 covers 14 residues. The germline gives CDR1 LNHDA, CDR2 SQIVND (reference sequence). V lost 6 bases and J lost 2, with 10 bases in between. Timing groups of about 4 and about 12 weeks for second doses were pooled. Notes on this clone: Its specificity is unknown.

TCRdb's table, derived via immunoSEQ multiplex PCR, lists solely in-frame clones and lacks some. This sample has 95,000 to 150,000 clones; around 85% occur once, and the top ten carry approximately 4.7%. The source of this sequence is an adult who received the AZD1222 COVID-19 vaccine. The gene calls are TRBV19 and TRBJ1-4; a weak D match, TRBD1 (5 bases). Sample: peripheral blood, taken 28 days after the second AZD1222 dose. The CDR3 DNA is TGTGCCAGTAGGACAGCCTCCACTAATGAAAAACTGTTTTTT. Translating gives CASRTASTNEKLFF.